Following are 28 T cell receptor beta chains from one sample sequenced in a study of shared clonotypes between healthy human individuals. Using immunoSEQ multiplex PCR, the repertoire was profiled, and TCRdb retains in-frame clones only, with some absent. The sample has around 2,000,000 clones; roughly 94% are singletons. The sequencing input was naive CD4+ T cells sorted from blood. Subset of the sample: CD45RA+ positively selected. These TCRs come from a man in his late teens or twenties in good health.

This clone was recorded only once. This chain joins TRBV7-6 and TRBJ1-6; 7 nucleotides match TRBD1. CDR1 and CDR2 (germline): SGHVS, FNYEAQ. With 5 bases clipped from V and 6 bases from J, the junction kept 10 bases outside the gene matches. This CDR3 is built from 16 residues. The CDR3 coding sequence is TGTGCCAGCAGCGCCCTTACAGGGGAAGCTAATTCACCCCTCCACTTT. Amino acids: CASSALTGEANSPLHF.

This clone was recorded only once. This chain uses TRBV6-1 with TRBJ2-7, with 13 bases lining up with TRBD2. CDR1 and CDR2 from the germline V gene are MNHNS and SASEGT. The trim removed 0 bases at V and 1 base at J, leaving 6 bases unmatched. The length of the CDR3 is 18 residues. CDR3 amino acids: CASSEARVTSGRSYEQYF. The CDR3 region has the DNA TGTGCCAGCAGTGAAGCGCGCGTGACTAGCGGGAGGTCCTACGAGCAGTACTTC.

This clone has a single count. The chain joins TRBV6-1 to TRBJ2-5, with D perhaps TRBD2 (6 bases). CDR1 and CDR2 (germline): MNHNS, SASEGT. The V and J ends lost 3 bases and 1 base respectively, with 12 bases between them. The CDR3 extends over 15 amino acids. CDR3 loop: CASSDPLGGQETQYF. The CDR3 coding sequence is TGTGCCAGCAGTGACCCCCTCGGGGGCCAAGAGACCCAGTACTTC.

The chain links TRBV4-3 to TRBJ2-3; a possible D gene is TRBD1 (6 bases). CDR3 length: 15 residues. The germline V gene has CDR1 LGHNA and CDR2 YSLEER. Trimming left V 0 bases short and J 4 bases short, with 11 bases between. CDR3 amino acids: CASSQEWGPPDTQYF. CDR3 nucleotides: TGCGCCAGCAGCCAAGAGTGGGGGCCCCCAGATACGCAGTATTTT.

This clone was seen once. The rearrangement uses TRBV6-5 and TRBJ1-6; D is unresolved. Germline lookup yields CDR1 MNHEY and CDR2 SVGAGI. CDR3 length: 16 residues. The germline V and J ends were trimmed by 1 base and 0 bases, with 7 bases remaining between them. The CDR3 region is CASSYWKSSYNSPLHF. CDR3 nucleotides: TGTGCCAGCAGTTACTGGAAGAGCTCCTATAATTCACCCCTCCACTTT.

V gene TRBV7-3 combines with J gene TRBJ2-5; D gene ambiguous. Trimming pared 0 bases from V and 1 base from J, leaving 6 bases between. The CDR3 extends over 14 amino acids. Germline CDR1 and CDR2: SGHTA and FQGTGA. The CDR3 DNA is TGTGCCAGCAGCTTAACAGAACTCCAAGAGACCCAGTACTTC. Translated, it gives CASSLTELQETQYF.

This chain connects TRBV28 to TRBJ1-1; TRBD1 matches at 8 bases. J lost 6 bases, V lost 0 bases, and 6 bases had no gene match. Germline V gene sequence: CDR1 MDHEN, CDR2 SYDVKM. CDR3 size: 15 residues. CDR3 residues: CASSLWDRAGAEAFF. CDR3 nucleotides: TGTGCCAGCAGTTTATGGGACAGGGCCGGGGCTGAAGCTTTCTTT.

This clone was found once. This chain connects TRBV2 to TRBJ2-2; D unresolved. CDR1 and CDR2 from the germline V gene are SNHLY and FYNNEI. The germline V and J ends were trimmed by 6 bases and 7 bases, with 12 bases remaining between them. The CDR3 is 13 residues long. The CDR3 DNA sequence: TGTGCCAGCAGAGACCGACAAATCGGGGAGCTGTTTTTT. This sequence encodes CASRDRQIGELFF.

The chain recombines TRBV5-4 with TRBJ2-3; 11 nucleotides agree with TRBD2. With V trimmed by 1 base and J by 3 bases, 10 bases remained unmatched. Germline V gene lookup returns CDR1 SGHNT and CDR2 YYREEE (reference sequence). The CDR3 consists of 18 residues. The CDR3: CASSLHLLAGGETDTQYF. DNA of the CDR3: TGTGCCAGCAGCTTGCACCTCCTAGCGGGAGGAGAGACAGATACGCAGTATTTT.

The chain joins TRBV5-1 to TRBJ2-5; D possibly uses TRBD1 or TRBD2 (5 bases each). Germline CDR1 reads SGHRS; CDR2 reads YFSETQ. V was pared by 0 bases and J by 4 bases, with 13 bases between. The CDR3 length is 15 residues. This CDR3 is CASSLAPGTGETQYF. DNA of the CDR3: TGCGCCAGCAGCTTGGCTCCAGGGACGGGAGAGACCCAGTACTTC.

V is TRBV5-4 and J is TRBJ1-2; 7 bases are a match to TRBD1. Germline V gives CDR1 SGHNT, CDR2 YYREEE (reference sequence). The CDR3 sequence is 14 residues long. V was clipped by 5 bases and J by 8 bases; unmatched bases: 12. This CDR3 reads CASRSGQTDRGYTF. As DNA, the CDR3 is TGTGCCAGCAGGTCGGGACAGACAGATCGGGGCTACACCTTC.

The J gene is TRBJ2-7, the V gene TRBV5-4; D is perhaps TRBD2 (6 bases). There are 14 residues in the CDR3. CDR1 and CDR2 (germline): SGHNT, YYREEE (reference sequence). The V gene lost 1 base and the J gene lost 3 bases, with 11 bases spanning the gap. The CDR3 bases are TGTGCCAGCAGCTTGAATTGGGGAGGCTACGAGCAGTACTTC. Translation gives CASSLNWGGYEQYF.

V and J are TRBV7-9 and TRBJ2-5, with 12 bases aligning to TRBD2. The V segment lost 5 bases and the J segment 5 bases; nucleotides outside the gene matches: 9. Germline V CDR1 and CDR2: SEHNR, FQNEAQ (reference sequence). The CDR3 extends over 16 amino acids. The CDR3 bases are TGTGCCAGCAGCCCCAGACTAGCGGGAGACGCGGAGACCCAGTACTTC. Translated, it gives CASSPRLAGDAETQYF.

The rearrangement uses TRBV5-4 and TRBJ2-7; D ambiguous. The CDR3 has 14 residues. Trimming left V 3 bases short and J 3 bases short, with 13 bases between. Germline V lookup: CDR1 SGHNT, CDR2 YYREEE (reference sequence). CDR3 DNA sequence: TGTGCCAGCAGCTCCGCCAATCCCCACTACGAGCAGTACTTC. Encoded protein: CASSSANPHYEQYF.

CDR3 sequence reads: CASSFGREKETQYF. CDR3 bases: TGCGCCAGCAGCTTCGGCAGGGAGAAAGAGACCCAGTACTTC. V usage is TRBV5-1 and J usage is TRBJ2-5; tentatively, D is TRBD1 or TRBD2 (5 bases each). Germline values: CDR1 SGHRS, CDR2 YFSETQ. This CDR3 contains 14 residues. V shed 2 bases and J shed 3 bases, with 11 bases lying between them.

This chain connects TRBV5-1 to TRBJ2-3, with 10 bases lining up with TRBD2. The CDR3 contains 16 residues. V trimming: 0 bases; J trimming: 5 bases; junction bases outside the gene matches: 6. The germline gives CDR1 SGHRS, CDR2 YFSETQ. The chain's CDR3 is CASSLEASGGVDTQYF. In DNA form, the CDR3 reads TGCGCCAGCAGCTTGGAGGCTAGCGGGGGAGTAGATACGCAGTATTTT.

This chain joins TRBV7-2 and TRBJ1-1; D uncertain. The germline V gene has CDR1 SGHTA and CDR2 FQGNSA. CDR3 length: 14 amino acids. Trimming shortened V by 5 bases and J by 4 bases, and 14 bases separated the two germline ends. The CDR3 here is CASSVIWSGTEAFF. CDR3 coding DNA: TGTGCCAGCAGCGTAATATGGTCGGGCACTGAAGCTTTCTTT.

The chain has TRBV6-5 and TRBJ1-1; the D gene is possibly TRBD1 (6 bases). The V and J ends lost 5 bases and 4 bases respectively, with 14 bases between them. The CDR3 has 14 residues. Germline CDR1 and CDR2: MNHEY and SVGAGI. CDR3 loop: CASSPTGFITEAFF. In nucleotides, the CDR3 is TGTGCCAGCAGTCCGACAGGATTCATCACTGAAGCTTTCTTT.

The rearrangement joins TRBV9 to TRBJ1-1, with D uncertain. V was shortened by 0 bases and J by 4 bases, with 7 bases between the two germline ends. Germline assignment: CDR1 SGDLS and CDR2 YYNGEE. CDR3 length: 13 amino acids. The CDR3 sequence is CASSVGWGTEAFF. In DNA form, the CDR3 reads TGTGCCAGCAGCGTAGGCTGGGGCACTGAAGCTTTCTTT. Supplemented by reference TRBV9 and TRBJ1-1, the full variable domain reads DSGVTQTPKHLITATGQRVTLRCSPRSGDLSVYWYQQSLDQGLQFLIQYYNGEERAKGNILERFSAQQFPDLHSELNLSSLELGDSALYFCASSVGWGTEAFFGQGTRLTVV.

The genes are TRBV4-3 and TRBJ2-3; tentatively, D is TRBD1 (6 bases). V was shortened by 3 bases and J by 4 bases, with 11 bases between the two germline ends. There are 14 residues in the CDR3. The germline gives CDR1 LGHNA, CDR2 YSLEER. The CDR3: CASSQRTGSDTQYF. The DNA of the CDR3 is TGCGCCAGCAGCCAGCGAACAGGGTCAGATACGCAGTATTTT.

A note on this clone: Other DNA sequences within the sample encode an identical CDR3. The J gene is TRBJ1-3, the V gene TRBV18; no definite D call. This CDR3 contains 15 residues. From germline, CDR1 is KGHSH and CDR2 LQKENI. V gave up 3 bases and J gave up 0 bases, with 9 bases separating them. The CDR3 is CASSPTTSSGNTIYF. The DNA of the CDR3 is TGTGCCAGCTCACCCACAACCAGCTCTGGAAACACCATATATTTT.

The chain recombines TRBV25-1 with TRBJ2-7, with TRBD2 matching over 7 bases. J lost 0 bases, V lost 0 bases, and 5 bases had no gene match. Germline values: CDR1 MGHDK, CDR2 SYGVNS. CDR3 length equals 16 residues. The CDR3 here is CASSEYGAGISYEQYF. The DNA for the CDR3 is TGTGCCAGCAGTGAATACGGAGCGGGGATCTCCTACGAGCAGTACTTC.

The chain joins TRBV28 to TRBJ1-5, with D perhaps TRBD1 (5 bases). The CDR3 is 15 residues long. Germline V gene data show CDR1 as MDHEN and CDR2 as SYDVKM. Trimming pared 6 bases from V and 6 bases from J, leaving 18 bases between. The CDR3 reads CASSPGGEGSQPQHF. The CDR3 bases are TGTGCCAGCAGCCCGGGGGGGGAAGGGAGTCAGCCCCAGCATTTT.

This clone was recorded a few times. The chain is built from TRBV30 and TRBJ2-1; maybe TRBD1 (5 bases). Trimming removed 0 bases from V and 5 bases from J, with 20 bases in between. Germline V lookup: CDR1 GTSNPN, CDR2 SVGIG (reference sequence). The CDR3 spans 17 residues. CDR3 coding DNA: TGTGCCTGGAGTGTACTTTACGGCTACAAAGGGGACAATGAGCAGTTCTTC. Its translation: CAWSVLYGYKGDNEQFF.

V is TRBV6-6 and J is TRBJ2-7; the match to TRBD2 covers 7 bases. Germline values: CDR1 MNHNY, CDR2 SVGAGI (reference sequence). The CDR3 runs 14 residues. V dropped 6 bases and J dropped 2; count of bases not matched to a gene: 7. CDR3 DNA sequence: TGTGCCAGCAGGGTACTAGCGAGACCCTACGAGCAGTACTTC. This gives the protein CASRVLARPYEQYF.

As to this clone: A clone one base away is much larger, so this may be a read error. Other DNA sequences in this specimen translate into the identical CDR3. The chain recombines TRBV5-1 with TRBJ1-2; D is uncertain. Germline loops: CDR1 SGHRS, CDR2 YFSETQ. CDR3 length: 13 residues. The ends were cut back, 0 bases at V and 2 bases at J, with 5 bases in the middle. CDR3 region: CASSLEGNYGYTF. CDR3 sequence (DNA): TGCGCCAGCAGCTTGGAGGGAAACTATGGCTACACCTTC.

To note about this clone: The sample carries other DNA sequences with the same CDR3. The rearrangement joins TRBV2 to TRBJ1-3; perhaps TRBD1 as D (5 bases). The CDR3 extends over 13 amino acids. Trimming stripped 8 bases from V and 1 base from J, with 9 bases between. Looked up from germline, CDR1 is SNHLY and CDR2 is FYNNEI. The CDR3 spells CASGGYSGNTIYF. The DNA of the CDR3 is TGTGCCAGCGGGGGATATTCTGGAAACACCATATATTTT.

The V call is TRBV7-8, the J call TRBJ1-5; unclear D gene. In germline, CDR1 is SGHVS, CDR2 FQNEAQ. The CDR3 sequence is 15 residues long. V lost 2 bases to trimming and J lost 4 bases, with 12 bases between them. The CDR3 spells CASSLPATGNQPQHF. The CDR3, as DNA: TGTGCCAGCAGCTTACCAGCGACGGGTAATCAGCCCCAGCATTTT.